These T cell receptor beta chains were read from a single sample in a study of Graves' ophthalmopathy and Graves' hyperthyroidism. TCRdb re-called the multiplex PCR reads with MiXCR, one entry per CDR3 protein. The table shows hundreds of thousands of distinct CDR3 sequences, with over 20% occurring only once. Sequenced sample: peripheral blood. The receptors were gathered from a woman between 18 and 29 years old with stable Graves' hyperthyroidism. Some clones in this sample may be carry-over from other donors' samples. CDR3s include the opening cysteine and the closing phenylalanine or tryptophan. Each record gives: D gene, clone size, V gene, CDR3 length, J gene, CDR3 DNA, CDR3 protein. The D gene is left open where the match is weak. Clone size is not always given. Where it is, it says once, few, many or a class for expanded clones.

D gene: TRBD1; clone size: few; V gene: TRBV11-2; CDR3 length: 16; J gene: TRBJ1-1; CDR3 DNA: TGTGCCAGCAGCCCAACAGGGGGTTACGGGGGCACTGAAGCTTTCTTT; CDR3 protein: CASSPTGGYGGTEAFF
D gene: .; clone size: .; V gene: TRBV11-2; CDR3 length: 15; J gene: TRBJ2-7; CDR3 DNA: TGTGCCAGCAGCTTAGGACTAGTGCTGACCTACGAGCAGTACTTC; CDR3 protein: CASSLGLVLTYEQYF
D gene: TRBD2; clone size: many; V gene: TRBV6-5; CDR3 length: 15; J gene: TRBJ2-5; CDR3 DNA: TGTGCCAGCAGTTACTTGACTAGCGGAGAGGAGACCCAGTACTTC; CDR3 protein: CASSYLTSGEETQYF
D gene: .; clone size: few; V gene: TRBV12-5; CDR3 length: 13; J gene: TRBJ1-5; CDR3 DNA: TGTGCTAGTGGTATTGATAGCAATCAGCCCCAGCATTTT; CDR3 protein: CASGIDSNQPQHF
D gene: TRBD1; clone size: .; V gene: TRBV4-2; CDR3 length: 18; J gene: TRBJ2-2; CDR3 DNA: TGTGCCAGCAGCCAAGAACCTTACGGGACAGGCGACACCGGGGAGCTGTTTTTT; CDR3 protein: CASSQEPYGTGDTGELFF
D gene: TRBD2; clone size: .; V gene: TRBV20-1; CDR3 length: 18; J gene: TRBJ2-7; CDR3 DNA: TGCAGTGCCTTGACCGGGACTAGCGGAAACCTCCAGAGTTTCGAGCAGTACTTC; CDR3 protein: CSALTGTSGNLQSFEQYF
D gene: .; clone size: .; V gene: TRBV5-1; CDR3 length: 14; J gene: TRBJ1-1; CDR3 DNA: TGCGCCAGCAGCTACGGGGTTATGAACACTGAAGCTTTCTTT; CDR3 protein: CASSYGVMNTEAFF
D gene: TRBD1; clone size: .; V gene: TRBV20-1; CDR3 length: 15; J gene: TRBJ1-6; CDR3 DNA: TGCAGTGCTAGGTCCCGGGACAGGGGCAATTCACCCCTCCACTTT; CDR3 protein: CSARSRDRGNSPLHF
D gene: TRBD1; clone size: many; V gene: TRBV28; CDR3 length: 15; J gene: TRBJ2-5; CDR3 DNA: TGTGCCAGCAGCGCGGGACAGGGGTCCCAAGAGACCCAGTACTTC; CDR3 protein: CASSAGQGSQETQYF
D gene: .; clone size: .; V gene: TRBV3-1; CDR3 length: 16; J gene: TRBJ2-6; CDR3 DNA: TGTGCCAGCAGCCAAGATGCAGGGGCTGGGGCCAACGTCCTGACTTTC; CDR3 protein: CASSQDAGAGANVLTF
D gene: .; clone size: many; V gene: TRBV6-5; CDR3 length: 14; J gene: TRBJ1-3; CDR3 DNA: TGTGCCGTCATAAATCGGGCTTCTGGAAACACCATATATTTT; CDR3 protein: CAVINRASGNTIYF
D gene: .; clone size: many; V gene: TRBV5-1; CDR3 length: 15; J gene: TRBJ1-5; CDR3 DNA: TGCGCCAGCAGCTCGGGCGGGGGAGGCAATCAGCCCCAGCATTTT; CDR3 protein: CASSSGGGGNQPQHF
D gene: .; clone size: .; V gene: TRBV20-1; CDR3 length: 12; J gene: TRBJ2-2; CDR3 DNA: TGCAGTGCTCCACGGAGCACCGGGGAGCTGTTTTTT; CDR3 protein: CSAPRSTGELFF
D gene: .; clone size: .; V gene: TRBV7-2; CDR3 length: 14; J gene: TRBJ1-2; CDR3 DNA: TGTGCCAGCCAACCGGGGGTTGGAACATATGGCTACACCTTC; CDR3 protein: CASQPGVGTYGYTF
D gene: .; clone size: many; V gene: TRBV12-3/TRBV12-4; CDR3 length: 14; J gene: TRBJ1-5; CDR3 DNA: TGTGCCAGCAGGTCCGGGTCGGGCAATCAGCCCCAGCATTTT; CDR3 protein: CASRSGSGNQPQHF
D gene: .; clone size: .; V gene: TRBV4-1; CDR3 length: 16; J gene: TRBJ1-1; CDR3 DNA: TGCGCCAGCAGCCAAGATTGGGAGGTACGGTACACTGAAGCTTTCTTT; CDR3 protein: CASSQDWEVRYTEAFF
D gene: .; clone size: many; V gene: TRBV6-2/TRBV6-3; CDR3 length: 13; J gene: TRBJ1-2; CDR3 DNA: TGTGCCAGCAGACAACCCGGGGGCTTTGGCTACACCTTC; CDR3 protein: CASRQPGGFGYTF
D gene: .; clone size: once; V gene: TRBV15; CDR3 length: 18; J gene: TRBJ1-6; CDR3 DNA: TGTGCCACCAGCAGAAGGACTGAGCAGATAATAAATAATTCACCCCTCCACTTT; CDR3 protein: CATSRRTEQIINNSPLHF
D gene: TRBD2; clone size: .; V gene: TRBV15; CDR3 length: 14; J gene: TRBJ2-2; CDR3 DNA: TGTGCCACCAGGAGGACTAGCGACGCCGGGGAGCTGTTTTTT; CDR3 protein: CATRRTSDAGELFF
D gene: .; clone size: many; V gene: TRBV7-9; CDR3 length: 14; J gene: TRBJ2-5; CDR3 DNA: TGTGCCAGCAGCCGGAACGACGCACGGGAGACCCAGTACTTC; CDR3 protein: CASSRNDARETQYF
D gene: .; clone size: many; V gene: TRBV6-2/TRBV6-3; CDR3 length: 13; J gene: TRBJ1-5; CDR3 DNA: TGTGCCATTAAGAGCCAGGGCAATCAGCCCCAGCATTTT; CDR3 protein: CAIKSQGNQPQHF
D gene: .; clone size: many; V gene: TRBV19; CDR3 length: 11; J gene: TRBJ1-1; CDR3 DNA: TGTGCCAGTAGGACATCCCTTGAAGCTTTCTTT; CDR3 protein: CASRTSLEAFF
D gene: TRBD1; clone size: .; V gene: TRBV6-1; CDR3 length: 17; J gene: TRBJ1-2; CDR3 DNA: TGTGCCAGCAAACCCCTGGACAGGGGGCTAGCTAACTATGGCTACACCTTC; CDR3 protein: CASKPLDRGLANYGYTF
D gene: .; clone size: many; V gene: TRBV28; CDR3 length: 12; J gene: TRBJ1-1; CDR3 DNA: TGTGCCAGCAATTCCATGAACACTGAAGCTTTCTTT; CDR3 protein: CASNSMNTEAFF
D gene: .; clone size: .; V gene: TRBV20-1; CDR3 length: 14; J gene: TRBJ1-1; CDR3 DNA: TGCAGTGCTAGAGCGGGGGGAAGGGACACTGAAGCTTTCTTT; CDR3 protein: CSARAGGRDTEAFF
D gene: .; clone size: many; V gene: TRBV6-5; CDR3 length: 16; J gene: TRBJ2-5; CDR3 DNA: TGTGCCAGCAGTTACTCGAAACAGGGTGGCCACCAGACCCAGTACTTC; CDR3 protein: CASSYSKQGGHQTQYF
D gene: TRBD2; clone size: many; V gene: TRBV11-2; CDR3 length: 14; J gene: TRBJ2-5; CDR3 DNA: TGTGCCAGCAGCTCGACGACTAGCAGGCAGACCCAGTACTTC; CDR3 protein: CASSSTTSRQTQYF